These T cell receptor beta chains were read from a single sample in a study of blood T cell repertoires in COVID-19. Sequencing used immunoSEQ multiplex PCR; TCRdb keeps in-frame clones, though not all of them. The sample consists of about 140,000 clones, nearly 80% of them appearing once. Sequences were obtained from PBMCs or T cells enriched from blood (not recorded which). Receptor source: a woman aged 45-60 years who had recovered from COVID-19. Both conserved end residues are part of each CDR3. Each record gives: J gene, V gene, D gene, clone size, CDR3 DNA, CDR3 protein. The D gene is left open where the match is weak. A row's size may be missing; if present it is once, few, many or a size class.

>TRBJ1-4|TRBV7-9|-|-
TGTGCCAGCAGCTTAGAATCGGAAAAACTGTTTTTT
CASSLESEKLFF
>TRBJ2-3|TRBV5-1|-|-
TGCGCCAGCAATGGGGCGGGGTCTAGCACAGATACGCAGTATTTT
CASNGAGSSTDTQYF
>TRBJ2-7|TRBV7-8|-|-
TGTGCCAGCAGCGCGGCGGGCAGCAGCTCCTACGAGCAGTACTTC
CASSAAGSSSYEQYF
>TRBJ2-1|TRBV10-3|TRBD2|-
TGTGCCATCAGTGGATCGGGACTAGCGGAGTCCTCCTCCTACAATGAGCAGTTCTTC
CAISGSGLAESSSYNEQFF
>TRBJ1-1|TRBV20-1|-|-
TGCAGTCCTTGGCCTGAAGCTTTCTTT
CSPWPEAFF
>TRBJ2-5|TRBV19|TRBD1|-
TGTGCCAGTAGTCAAATTGGACAGGGAGTGGAGACCCAGTACTTC
CASSQIGQGVETQYF
>TRBJ1-5|TRBV7-6|-|-
TGTGCCAGCAGCGAAGATAAGGGGTGGGGGCGAGGAAATCAGCCCCAGCATTTT
CASSEDKGWGRGNQPQHF
>TRBJ2-5|TRBV4-1|-|-
TGCGCCAGCAGCCAAGATAGCAGGGCCTTGAAAGAGACCCAGTACTTC
CASSQDSRALKETQYF
>TRBJ1-2|TRBV30|TRBD1|-
TGTGCCTGGAGTCGTACGGGACAGGGGGTTGGCTACACCTTC
CAWSRTGQGVGYTF
>TRBJ2-3|TRBV13|-|once
TGTGCCAGCAGCTTAGCCGGGGGGCTCTCAGATACGCAGTATTTT
CASSLAGGLSDTQYF
>TRBJ2-1|TRBV7-7|TRBD2|-
TGTGCCAGCAGTGAGCGGGAGTCGGGTTACAATGAGCAGTTCTTC
CASSERESGYNEQFF
>TRBJ1-4|TRBV5-1|-|-
TGCGCCAGCAGCTCCCAGGGCAGGGTAGGAGAAAAACTGTTTTTT
CASSSQGRVGEKLFF
>TRBJ1-2|TRBV3-1/TRBV3-2|TRBD1|-
TGTGCCAGCAGCCAAGGTTTAGGGACAGGGATAGTTAGCTATGGCTACACCTTC
CASSQGLGTGIVSYGYTF
>TRBJ1-3|TRBV5-1|TRBD1|-
TGCGCCAGCAGCTTGAGACAGGGAGCTGGAAACACCATATATTTT
CASSLRQGAGNTIYF
>TRBJ1-5|TRBV27|TRBD1|-
TGTGCCAGCAGTTTGTACAGGGGTGACAATCAGCCCCAGCATTTT
CASSLYRGDNQPQHF
>TRBJ2-1|TRBV5-1|-|-
TGCGCCAGCAGCACTAGGAGCTCCTACAATGAGCAGTTCTTC
CASSTRSSYNEQFF